This T cell receptor (beta chain) was captured by sequencing in a study of blood T cell repertoires in COVID-19. Only in-frame clones appear in the TCRdb table, and some are missing; sequencing was by immunoSEQ multiplex PCR. The data hold some 320,000 clones, with 85% to 95% observed a single time. The V end was cut by 7 bases, the J end by 7 bases, with 22 bases between. CDR3 length equals 16 residues. CDR1 and CDR2 from the germline V gene are LNHDA and SQIVND (reference sequence). The sequencing sample was made of PBMCs or T cells enriched from blood (not recorded which). The TCR sequence derives from a woman younger than 45 who had been exposed to COVID-19. The J gene is TRBJ1-4, the V gene TRBV19, with D possibly being TRBD1 (6 bases). The CDR3 here is CASNDPGGAHGEKLFF. CDR3 DNA sequence: TGTGCCAGTAACGACCCGGGGGGGGCGCATGGTGAAAAACTGTTTTTT.